This paragraph covers one T cell receptor (beta chain) sequence. This sample is part of a study of cytomegalovirus exposure and HLA in healthy donors. Germline CDR1 SGDLS, CDR2 YYNGEE. Trimming cost V 1 base and J 5 bases, with 12 bases left between them. The CDR3 has 14 amino acids. PCR employed 60 Vbeta and 13 Jbeta primers. Clones were sequenced by immunoSEQ multiplex PCR, and TCRdb holds only the in-frame ones, with some missing. The profile shows some 100,000 clones, 62% of them singletons. The sample consisted of PBMCs. The TCR was taken from a woman in her 30s in good health and CMV-seropositive. The chain employs TRBV9 and TRBJ2-5, with D perhaps matching TRBD2 (5 bases). CDR3 amino acids: CASSVTVGVETQYF. For the CDR3, the DNA is TGTGCCAGCAGCGTAACAGTCGGGGTTGAGACCCAGTACTTC.